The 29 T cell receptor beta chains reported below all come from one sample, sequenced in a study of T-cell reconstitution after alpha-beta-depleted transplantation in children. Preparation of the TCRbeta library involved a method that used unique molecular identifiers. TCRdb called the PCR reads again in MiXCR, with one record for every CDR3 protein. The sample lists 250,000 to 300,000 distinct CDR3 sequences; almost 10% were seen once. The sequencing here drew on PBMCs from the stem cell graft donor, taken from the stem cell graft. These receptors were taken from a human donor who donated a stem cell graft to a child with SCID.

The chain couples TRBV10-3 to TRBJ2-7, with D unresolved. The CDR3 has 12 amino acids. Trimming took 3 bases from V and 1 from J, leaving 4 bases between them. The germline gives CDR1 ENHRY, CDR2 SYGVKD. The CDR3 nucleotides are TGTGCCATCAGTGACGGATCCTACGAGCAGTACTTC. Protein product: CAISDGSYEQYF.

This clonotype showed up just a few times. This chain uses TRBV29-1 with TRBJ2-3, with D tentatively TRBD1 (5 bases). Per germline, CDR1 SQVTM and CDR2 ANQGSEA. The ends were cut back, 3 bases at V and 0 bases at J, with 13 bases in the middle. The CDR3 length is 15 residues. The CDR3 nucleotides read TGCAGCGTTGAGATCGACAGAACAAGCACAGATACGCAGTATTTT. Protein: CSVEIDRTSTDTQYF.

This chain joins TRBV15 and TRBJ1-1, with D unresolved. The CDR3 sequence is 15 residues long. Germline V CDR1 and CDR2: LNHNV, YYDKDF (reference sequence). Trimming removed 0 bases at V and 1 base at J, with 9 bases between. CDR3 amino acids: CATSRDRTANTEAFF. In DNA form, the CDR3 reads TGTGCCACCAGCAGAGATCGAACAGCGAACACTGAAGCTTTCTTT.

This CDR3 is CASSEFGSMNTEAFF. CDR3 nucleotides: TGTGCCAGCAGTGAATTTGGGAGCATGAACACTGAAGCTTTCTTT. This chain links TRBV6-1 with TRBJ1-1; D remains unclear. Germline-derived CDR1 and CDR2 are MNHNS and SASEGT. This CDR3 is built from 15 residues. V dropped 2 bases and J dropped 0 bases, with 10 bases sitting between them.

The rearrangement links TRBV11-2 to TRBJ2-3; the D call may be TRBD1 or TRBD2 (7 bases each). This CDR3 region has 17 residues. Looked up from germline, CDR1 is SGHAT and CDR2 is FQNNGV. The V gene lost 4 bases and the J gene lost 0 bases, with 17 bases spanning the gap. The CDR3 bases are TGTGCCAGCAGCTCCAGGGGGGGGCGGGGGAGCACAGATACGCAGTATTTT. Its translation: CASSSRGGRGSTDTQYF.

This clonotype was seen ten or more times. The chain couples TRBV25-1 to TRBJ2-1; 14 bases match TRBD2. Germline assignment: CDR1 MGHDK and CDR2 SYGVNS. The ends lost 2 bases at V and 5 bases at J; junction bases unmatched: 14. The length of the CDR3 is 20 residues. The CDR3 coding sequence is TGTGCCAGCAGTGAACCAACTGGTCGACTAGCGGGGGGGCCTAACAATGAGCAGTTCTTC. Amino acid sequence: CASSEPTGRLAGGPNNEQFF.

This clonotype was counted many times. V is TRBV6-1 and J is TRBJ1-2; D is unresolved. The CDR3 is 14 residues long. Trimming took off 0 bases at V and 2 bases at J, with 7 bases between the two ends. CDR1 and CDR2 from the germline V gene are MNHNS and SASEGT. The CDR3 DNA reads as TGTGCCAGCAGTGAAGCGCTAACGAACTATGGCTACACCTTC. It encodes CASSEALTNYGYTF.

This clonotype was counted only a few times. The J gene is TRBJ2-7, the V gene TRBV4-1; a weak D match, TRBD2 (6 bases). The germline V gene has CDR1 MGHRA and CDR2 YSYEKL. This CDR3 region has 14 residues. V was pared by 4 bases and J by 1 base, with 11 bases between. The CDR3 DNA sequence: TGCGCCAGCAGCCTTATAGCGGATTCCTACGAGCAGTACTTC. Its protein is CASSLIADSYEQYF.

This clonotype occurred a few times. This CDR3 is CASSVRVEAFF. CDR3 nucleotides: TGTGCCAGCAGTGTCAGGGTTGAAGCTTTCTTT. The gene calls are TRBV2 and TRBJ1-1; TRBD1 might be the D (5 bases). V dropped 4 bases and J dropped 7 bases, with 7 bases sitting between them. The CDR3 length is 11 residues. Germline assignment: CDR1 SNHLY and CDR2 FYNNEI.

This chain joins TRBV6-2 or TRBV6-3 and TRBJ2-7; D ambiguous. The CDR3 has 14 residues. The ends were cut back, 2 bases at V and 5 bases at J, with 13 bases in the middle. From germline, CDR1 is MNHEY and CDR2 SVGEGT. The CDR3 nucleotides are TGTGCCAGCAGTTACGCAGTAACCAACCACGAGCAGTACTTC. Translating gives CASSYAVTNHEQYF.

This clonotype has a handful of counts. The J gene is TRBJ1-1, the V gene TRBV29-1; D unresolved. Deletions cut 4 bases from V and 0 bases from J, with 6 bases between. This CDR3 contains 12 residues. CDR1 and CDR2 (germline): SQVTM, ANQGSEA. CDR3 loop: CSVVEVNTEAFF. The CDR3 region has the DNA TGCAGCGTTGTCGAAGTGAACACTGAAGCTTTCTTT.

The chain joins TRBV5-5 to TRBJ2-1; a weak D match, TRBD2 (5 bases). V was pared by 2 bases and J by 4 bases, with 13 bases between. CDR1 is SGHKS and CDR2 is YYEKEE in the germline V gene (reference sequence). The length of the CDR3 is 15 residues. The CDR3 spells CASSFGPGNYNEQFF. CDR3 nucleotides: TGTGCCAGCAGCTTTGGTCCGGGAAATTACAATGAGCAGTTCTTC.

This CDR3 is CAISESTGGGAFF. The DNA for the CDR3 is TGTGCCATCAGTGAGTCGACAGGGGGGGGAGCTTTCTTT. The chain carries TRBV10-3 and TRBJ1-1; 9 nucleotides line up with TRBD1. This CDR3 has 13 amino acids. Per germline, CDR1 ENHRY and CDR2 SYGVKD. J gave up 10 bases and V 0 bases, and 3 bases lay outside the gene matches.

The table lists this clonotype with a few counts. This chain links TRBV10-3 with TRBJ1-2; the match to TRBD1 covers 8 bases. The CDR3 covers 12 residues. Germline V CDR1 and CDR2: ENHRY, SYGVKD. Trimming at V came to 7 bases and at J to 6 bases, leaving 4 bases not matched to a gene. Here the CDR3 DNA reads TGTGCCATCATGTCAGGGGGCCATGGCTACACCTTC. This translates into CAIMSGGHGYTF.

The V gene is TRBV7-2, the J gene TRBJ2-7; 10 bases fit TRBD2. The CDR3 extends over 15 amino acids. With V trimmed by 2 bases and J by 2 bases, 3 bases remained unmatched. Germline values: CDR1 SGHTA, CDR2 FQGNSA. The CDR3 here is CASSLLAGDPYEQYF. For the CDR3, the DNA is TGTGCCAGCAGCTTACTAGCGGGGGACCCCTACGAGCAGTACTTC.

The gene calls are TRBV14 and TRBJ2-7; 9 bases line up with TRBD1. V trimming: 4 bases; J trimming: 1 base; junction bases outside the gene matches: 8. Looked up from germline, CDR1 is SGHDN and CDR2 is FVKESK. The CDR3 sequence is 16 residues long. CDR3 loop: CASSPIGQGRSYEQYF. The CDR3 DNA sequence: TGTGCCAGCAGCCCCATTGGACAGGGGCGATCCTACGAGCAGTACTTC. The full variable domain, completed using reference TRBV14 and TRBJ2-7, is EAGVTQFPSHSVIEKGQTVTLRCDPISGHDNLYWYRRVMGKEIKFLLHFVKESKQDESGMPNNRFLAERTGGTYSTLKVQPAELEDSGVYFCASSPIGQGRSYEQYFGPGTRLTVT.

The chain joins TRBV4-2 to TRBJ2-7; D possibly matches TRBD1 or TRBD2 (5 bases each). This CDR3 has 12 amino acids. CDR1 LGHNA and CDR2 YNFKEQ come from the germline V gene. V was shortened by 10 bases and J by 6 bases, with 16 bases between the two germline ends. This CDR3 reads CAMGFGGGEQYF. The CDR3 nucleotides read TGTGCCATGGGCTTCGGTGGGGGCGAGCAGTACTTC.

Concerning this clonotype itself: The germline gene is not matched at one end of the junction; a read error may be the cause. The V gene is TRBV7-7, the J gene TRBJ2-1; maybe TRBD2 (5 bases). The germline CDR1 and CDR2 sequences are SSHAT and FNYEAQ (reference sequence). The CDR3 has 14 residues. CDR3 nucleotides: TGTGCTAGCAGCTTAGATGGACGGGAAAATGAGCAGTTCTTC. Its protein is CASSLDGRENEQFF.

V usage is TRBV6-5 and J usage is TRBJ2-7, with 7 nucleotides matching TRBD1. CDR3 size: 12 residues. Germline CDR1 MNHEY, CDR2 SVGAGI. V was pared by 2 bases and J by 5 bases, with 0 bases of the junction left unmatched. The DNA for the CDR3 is TGTGCCAGCAGTTACACAGGGGACGAGCAGTACTTC. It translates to CASSYTGDEQYF.

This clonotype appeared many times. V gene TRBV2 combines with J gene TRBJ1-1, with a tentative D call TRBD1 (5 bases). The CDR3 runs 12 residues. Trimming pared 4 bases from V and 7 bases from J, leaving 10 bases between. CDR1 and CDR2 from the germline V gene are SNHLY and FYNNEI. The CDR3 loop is CASSAGTLEAFF. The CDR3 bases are TGTGCCAGCAGTGCCGGGACCCTTGAAGCTTTCTTT.

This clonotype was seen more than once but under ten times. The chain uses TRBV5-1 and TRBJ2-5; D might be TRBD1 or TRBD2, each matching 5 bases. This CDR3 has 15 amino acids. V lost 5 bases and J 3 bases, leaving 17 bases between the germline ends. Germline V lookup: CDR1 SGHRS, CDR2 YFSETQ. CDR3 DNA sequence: TGCGCCAGCAGATATAGGGACGGCGGAGAAGAGACCCAGTACTTC. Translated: CASRYRDGGEETQYF.

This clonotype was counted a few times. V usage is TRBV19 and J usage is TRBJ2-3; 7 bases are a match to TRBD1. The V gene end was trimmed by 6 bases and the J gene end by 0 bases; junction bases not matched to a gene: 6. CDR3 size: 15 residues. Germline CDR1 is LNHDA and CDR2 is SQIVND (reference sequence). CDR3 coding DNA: TGTGCCAGTAGCACGAGGGGGCCGAGCACAGATACGCAGTATTTT. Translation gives CASSTRGPSTDTQYF.

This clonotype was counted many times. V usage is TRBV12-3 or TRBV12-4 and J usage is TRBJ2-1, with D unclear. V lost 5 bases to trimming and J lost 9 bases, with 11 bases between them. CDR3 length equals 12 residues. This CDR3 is CASSPDGFEQFF. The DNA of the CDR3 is TGTGCCAGCAGTCCGGACGGTTTTGAGCAGTTCTTC.

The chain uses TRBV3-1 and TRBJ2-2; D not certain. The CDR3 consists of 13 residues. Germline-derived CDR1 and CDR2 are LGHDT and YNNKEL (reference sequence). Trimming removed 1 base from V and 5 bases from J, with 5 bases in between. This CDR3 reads CASSQAVTGELFF. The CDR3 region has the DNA TGTGCCAGCAGCCAAGCAGTTACCGGGGAGCTGTTTTTT.

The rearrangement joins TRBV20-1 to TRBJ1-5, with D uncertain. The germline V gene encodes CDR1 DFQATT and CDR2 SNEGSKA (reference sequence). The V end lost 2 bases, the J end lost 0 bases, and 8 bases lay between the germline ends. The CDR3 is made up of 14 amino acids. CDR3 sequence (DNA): TGCAGTGCTAGAACGGGGAGTAGCAATCAGCCCCAGCATTTT. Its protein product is CSARTGSSNQPQHF.

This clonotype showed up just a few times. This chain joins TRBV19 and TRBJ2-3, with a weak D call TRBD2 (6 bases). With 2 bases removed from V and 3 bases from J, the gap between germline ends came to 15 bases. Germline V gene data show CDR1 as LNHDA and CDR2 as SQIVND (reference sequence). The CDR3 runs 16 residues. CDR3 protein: CASSIKPLGGTDTQYF. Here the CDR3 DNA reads TGTGCCAGTAGTATAAAGCCCCTCGGGGGTACAGATACGCAGTATTTT.

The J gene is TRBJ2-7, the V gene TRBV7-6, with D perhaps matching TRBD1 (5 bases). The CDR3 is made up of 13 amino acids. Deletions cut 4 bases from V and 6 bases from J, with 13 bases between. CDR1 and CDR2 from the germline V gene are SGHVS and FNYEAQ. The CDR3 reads CASSSSRVGEQYF. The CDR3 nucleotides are TGTGCCAGCAGCTCGAGCAGGGTTGGCGAGCAGTACTTC. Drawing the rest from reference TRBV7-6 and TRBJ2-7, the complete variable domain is GAGVSQSPRYKVTKRGQDVALRCDPISGHVSLYWYRQALGQGPEFLTYFNYEAQQDKSGLPNDRFSAERPEGSISTLTIQRTEQRDSAMYRCASSSSRVGEQYFGPGTRLTVT.

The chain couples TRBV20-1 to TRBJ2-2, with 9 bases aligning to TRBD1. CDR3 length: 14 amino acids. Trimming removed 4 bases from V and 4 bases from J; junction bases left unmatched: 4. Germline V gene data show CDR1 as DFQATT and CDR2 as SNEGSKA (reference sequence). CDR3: CSAKTGGITGELFF. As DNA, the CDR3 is TGCAGTGCTAAGACAGGGGGTATCACCGGGGAGCTGTTTTTT.

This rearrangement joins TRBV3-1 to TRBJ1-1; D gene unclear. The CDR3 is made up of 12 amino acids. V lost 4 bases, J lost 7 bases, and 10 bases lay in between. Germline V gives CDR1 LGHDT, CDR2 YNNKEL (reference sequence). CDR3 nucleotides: TGTGCCAGCAGCCCAGGCCTCCTTGAAGCTTTCTTT. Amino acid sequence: CASSPGLLEAFF.